What follows describes a single TCR beta chain. This entry is derived from a study of chemoradiotherapy in HPV16-positive cancers. Assay: immunoSEQ multiplex PCR; the TCRdb copy retains only in-frame clones and omits some. The top ten clones hold 25% to 30% of a sample with thousands of clones, 88% of them seen once. Germline V gene data show CDR1 as SGHKS and CDR2 as YYEKEE (reference sequence). The CDR3 sequence is 16 residues long. V dropped 4 bases and J dropped 1; count of bases not matched to a gene: 7. This clonotype was sampled from a human donor with HPV-associated anogenital cancer. The sequenced sample was blood, obtained from a patient who underwent chemoradiotherapy. V gene TRBV5-5 combines with J gene TRBJ1-2; TRBD1 aligns across 10 bases. In DNA form, the CDR3 reads TGTGCCAGCAGCCCGGCGGGACAGGGGAATAACTATGGCTACACCTTC. It translates to CASSPAGQGNNYGYTF.